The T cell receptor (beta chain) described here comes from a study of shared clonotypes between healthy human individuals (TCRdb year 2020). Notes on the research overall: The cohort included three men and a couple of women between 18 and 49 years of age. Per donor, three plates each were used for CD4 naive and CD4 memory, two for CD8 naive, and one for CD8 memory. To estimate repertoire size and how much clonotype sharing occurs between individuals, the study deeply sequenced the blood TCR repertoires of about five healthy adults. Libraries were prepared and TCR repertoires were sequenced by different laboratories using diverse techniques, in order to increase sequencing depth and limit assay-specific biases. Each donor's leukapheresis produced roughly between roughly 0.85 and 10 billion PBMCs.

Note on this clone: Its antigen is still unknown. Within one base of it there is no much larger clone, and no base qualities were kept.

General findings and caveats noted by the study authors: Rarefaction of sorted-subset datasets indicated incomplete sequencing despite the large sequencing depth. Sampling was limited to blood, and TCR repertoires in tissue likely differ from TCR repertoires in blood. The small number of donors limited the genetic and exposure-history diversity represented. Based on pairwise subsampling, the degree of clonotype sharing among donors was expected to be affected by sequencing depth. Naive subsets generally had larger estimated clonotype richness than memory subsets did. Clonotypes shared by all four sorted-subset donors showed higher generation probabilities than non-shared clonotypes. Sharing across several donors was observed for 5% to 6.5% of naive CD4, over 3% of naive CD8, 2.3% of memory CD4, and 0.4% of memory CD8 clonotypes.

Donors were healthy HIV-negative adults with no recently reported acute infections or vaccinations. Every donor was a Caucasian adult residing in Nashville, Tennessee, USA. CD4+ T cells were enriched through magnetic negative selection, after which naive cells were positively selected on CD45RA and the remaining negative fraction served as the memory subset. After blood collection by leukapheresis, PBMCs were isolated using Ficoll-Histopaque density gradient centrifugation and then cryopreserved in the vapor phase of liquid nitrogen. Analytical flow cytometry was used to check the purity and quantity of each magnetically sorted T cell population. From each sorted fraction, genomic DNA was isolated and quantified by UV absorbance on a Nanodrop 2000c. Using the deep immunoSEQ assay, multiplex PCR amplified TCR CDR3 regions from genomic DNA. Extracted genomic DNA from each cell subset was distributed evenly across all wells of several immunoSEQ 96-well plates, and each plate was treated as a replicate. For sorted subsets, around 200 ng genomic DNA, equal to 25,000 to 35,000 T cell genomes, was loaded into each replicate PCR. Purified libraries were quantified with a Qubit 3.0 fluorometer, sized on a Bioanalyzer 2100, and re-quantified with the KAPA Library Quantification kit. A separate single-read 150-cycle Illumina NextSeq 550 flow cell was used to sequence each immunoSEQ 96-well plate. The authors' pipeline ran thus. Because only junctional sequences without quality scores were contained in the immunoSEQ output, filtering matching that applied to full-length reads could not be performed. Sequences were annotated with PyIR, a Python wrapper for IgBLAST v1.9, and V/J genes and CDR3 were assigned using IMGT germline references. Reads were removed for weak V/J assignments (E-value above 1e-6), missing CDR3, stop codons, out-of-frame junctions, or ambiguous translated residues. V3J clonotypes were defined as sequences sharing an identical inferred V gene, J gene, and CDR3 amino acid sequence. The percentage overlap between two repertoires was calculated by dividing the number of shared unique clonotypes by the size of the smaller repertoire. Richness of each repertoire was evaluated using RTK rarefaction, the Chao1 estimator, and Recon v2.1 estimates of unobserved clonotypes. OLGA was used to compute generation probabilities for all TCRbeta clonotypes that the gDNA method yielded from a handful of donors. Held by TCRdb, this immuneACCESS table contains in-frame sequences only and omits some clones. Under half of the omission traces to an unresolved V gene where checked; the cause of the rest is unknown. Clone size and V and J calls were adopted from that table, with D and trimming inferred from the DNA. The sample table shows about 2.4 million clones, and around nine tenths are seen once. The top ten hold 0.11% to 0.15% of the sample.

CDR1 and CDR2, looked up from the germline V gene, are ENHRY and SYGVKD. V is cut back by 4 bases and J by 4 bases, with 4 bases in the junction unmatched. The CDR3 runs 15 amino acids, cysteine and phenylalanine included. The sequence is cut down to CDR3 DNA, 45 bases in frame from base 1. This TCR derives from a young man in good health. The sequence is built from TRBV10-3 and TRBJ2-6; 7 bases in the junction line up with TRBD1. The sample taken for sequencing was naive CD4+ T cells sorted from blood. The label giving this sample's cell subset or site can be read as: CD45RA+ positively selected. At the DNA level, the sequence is TGTGCCATCAGTGGGACAGGTTCAGGGGCCAACGTCCTGACTTTC. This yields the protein CAISGTGSGANVLTF.